This TCR beta chain was captured in a study of blood T cell repertoires in COVID-19. The overall study: Italy, Spain and the United States were the sources of the convalescent and acute COVID-19 samples. PBMCs, B-cell-depleted T cells, or T cells were the source of the cDNA or gDNA that made up the material.

V lost 1 base and J 3 bases, leaving 9 bases between the germline ends. CDR3 size: 14 residues. Germline V gene data show CDR1 as LGHDT and CDR2 as YNNKEL (reference sequence). As processed by the authors: Estimation of nucleated cell counts relied on the amplification of reference gene primers. Clones were read by immunoSEQ multiplex PCR, and TCRdb kept only the in-frame ones, dropping some. V, J and clone size were drawn from that table, and D and trimming were deduced from the DNA. This sample carries about 130,000 clones, about 80% of them seen once, and the ten largest clones take 3%. This chain joins TRBV3-1 (or the pseudogene TRBV3-2) and TRBJ1-1, with D perhaps TRBD1 (5 bases). This sequence originates from a woman of 80 years or more with acute or convalescent COVID-19. The sample consisted of peripheral blood. In DNA form, the CDR3 reads TGTGCCAGCAGCCAAGCAGGGTATGACACTGAAGCTTTCTTT. Protein: CASSQAGYDTEAFF.